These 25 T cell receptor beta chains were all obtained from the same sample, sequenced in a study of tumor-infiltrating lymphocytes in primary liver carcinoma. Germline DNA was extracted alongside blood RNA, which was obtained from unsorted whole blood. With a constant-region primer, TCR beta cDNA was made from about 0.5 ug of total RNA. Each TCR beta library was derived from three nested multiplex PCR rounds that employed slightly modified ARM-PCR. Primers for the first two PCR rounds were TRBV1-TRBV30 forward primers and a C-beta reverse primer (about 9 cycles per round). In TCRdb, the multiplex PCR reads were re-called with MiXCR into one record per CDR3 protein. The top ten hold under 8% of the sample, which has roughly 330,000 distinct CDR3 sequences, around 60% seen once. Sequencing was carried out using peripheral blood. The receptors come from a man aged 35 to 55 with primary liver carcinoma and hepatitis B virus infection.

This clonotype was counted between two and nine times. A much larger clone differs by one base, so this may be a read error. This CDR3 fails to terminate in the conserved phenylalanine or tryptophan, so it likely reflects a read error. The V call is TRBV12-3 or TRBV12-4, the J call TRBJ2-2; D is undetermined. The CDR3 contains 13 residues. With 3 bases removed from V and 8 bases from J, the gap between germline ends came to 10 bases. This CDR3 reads CASSFLPLGELFS. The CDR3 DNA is TGTGCCAGCAGTTTCTTACCTTTGGGGGAGCTGTTTTCT.

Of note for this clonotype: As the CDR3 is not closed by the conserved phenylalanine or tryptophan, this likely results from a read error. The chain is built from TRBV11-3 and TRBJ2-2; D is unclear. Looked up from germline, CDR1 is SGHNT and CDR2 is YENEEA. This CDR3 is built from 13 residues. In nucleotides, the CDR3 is TGTGCCACCAGCTTATTGGGCACCGGGGAGCTGTTTTCT. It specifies CATSLLGTGELFS.

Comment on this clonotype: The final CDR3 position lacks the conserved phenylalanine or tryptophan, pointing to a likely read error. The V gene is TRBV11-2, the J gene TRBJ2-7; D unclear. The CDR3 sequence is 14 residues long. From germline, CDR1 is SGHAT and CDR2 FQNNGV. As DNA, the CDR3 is TGTGCCAGTAGCTTAGGTAGGGAAGACTACGAGCAGTACTTG. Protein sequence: CASSLGREDYEQYL.

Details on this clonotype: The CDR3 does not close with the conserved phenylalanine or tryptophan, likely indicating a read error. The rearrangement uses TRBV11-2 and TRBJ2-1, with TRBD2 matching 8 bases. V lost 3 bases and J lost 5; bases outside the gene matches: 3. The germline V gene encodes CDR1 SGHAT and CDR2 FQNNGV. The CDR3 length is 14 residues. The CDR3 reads CASSLVLADNEQFL. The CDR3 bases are TGTGCCAGCAGCTTGGTACTAGCGGACAATGAGCAGTTCCTC.

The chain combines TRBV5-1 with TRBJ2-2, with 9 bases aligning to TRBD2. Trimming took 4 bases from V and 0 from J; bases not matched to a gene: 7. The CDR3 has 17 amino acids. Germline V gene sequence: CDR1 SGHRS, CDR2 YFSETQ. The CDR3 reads CASSRDPSGANTGELFF. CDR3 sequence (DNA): TGCGCCAGCAGCCGGGACCCTAGCGGGGCGAACACCGGGGAGCTGTTTTTT. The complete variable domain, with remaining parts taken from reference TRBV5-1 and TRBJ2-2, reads KAGVTQTPRYLIKTRGQQVTLSCSPISGHRSVSWYQQTPGQGLQFLFEYFSETQRNKGNFPGRFSGRQFSNSRSEMNVSTLELGDSALYLCASSRDPSGANTGELFFGEGSRLTVL.

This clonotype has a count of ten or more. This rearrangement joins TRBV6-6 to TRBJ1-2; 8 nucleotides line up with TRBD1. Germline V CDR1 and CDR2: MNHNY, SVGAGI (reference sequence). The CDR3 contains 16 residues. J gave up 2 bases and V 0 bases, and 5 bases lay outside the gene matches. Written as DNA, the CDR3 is TGTGCCAGCAGTTACTCGTTACAGGGGGAGAACTATGGCTACACCTTC. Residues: CASSYSLQGENYGYTF.

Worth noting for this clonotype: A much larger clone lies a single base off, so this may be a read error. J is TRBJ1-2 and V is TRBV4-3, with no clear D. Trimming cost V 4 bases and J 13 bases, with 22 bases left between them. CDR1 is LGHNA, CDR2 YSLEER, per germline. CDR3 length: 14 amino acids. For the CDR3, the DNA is TGCGCCAGCAGCCTCATTGGGCCGGGCCGTGGTTCCACCTTC. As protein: CASSLIGPGRGSTF.

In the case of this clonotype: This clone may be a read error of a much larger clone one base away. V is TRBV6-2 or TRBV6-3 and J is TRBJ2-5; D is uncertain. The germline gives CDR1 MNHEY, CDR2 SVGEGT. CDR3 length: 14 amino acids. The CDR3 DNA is TGTGCCAGCGTCGGCGACACCGACCAACAGACCCAGTACTTC. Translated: CASVGDTDQQTQYF.

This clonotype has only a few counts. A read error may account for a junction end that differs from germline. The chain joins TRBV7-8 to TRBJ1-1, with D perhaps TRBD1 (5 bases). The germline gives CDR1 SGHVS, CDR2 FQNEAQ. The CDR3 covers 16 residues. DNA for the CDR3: TGTGCTAGCAGCTTAGAAATGCAGGGATCGCGAACTGAAGCTTTCTTT. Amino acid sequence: CASSLEMQGSRTEAFF.

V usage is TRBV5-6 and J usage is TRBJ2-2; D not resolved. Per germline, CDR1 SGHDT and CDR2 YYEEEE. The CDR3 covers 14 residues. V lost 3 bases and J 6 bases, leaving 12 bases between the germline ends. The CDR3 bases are TGTGCCAGCAGCTACCGGCTAGAGGCCGGGGAGCTGTTTTTT. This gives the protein CASSYRLEAGELFF.

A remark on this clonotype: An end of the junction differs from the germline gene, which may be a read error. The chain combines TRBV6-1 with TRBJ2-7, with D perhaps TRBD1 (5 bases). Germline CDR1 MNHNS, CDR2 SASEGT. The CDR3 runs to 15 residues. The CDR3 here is CASRYLSTETYQQYF. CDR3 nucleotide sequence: TGTGCTAGCAGATATCTATCGACAGAGACCTACCAGCAGTACTTC.

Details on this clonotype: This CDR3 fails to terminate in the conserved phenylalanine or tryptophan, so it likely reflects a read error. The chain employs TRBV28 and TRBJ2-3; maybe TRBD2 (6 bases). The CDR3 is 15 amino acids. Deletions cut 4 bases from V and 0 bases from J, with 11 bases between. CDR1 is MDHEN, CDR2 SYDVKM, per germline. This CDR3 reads CASSSQGGSTDTQYS. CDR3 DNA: TGTGCCAGCAGTTCCCAGGGAGGTAGCACAGATACGCAGTATTCT.

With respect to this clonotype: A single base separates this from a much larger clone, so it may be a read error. The CDR3 DNA follows: TGCGGCAGCAGTGTACCAGGGGGGTCGCAGACGGCTTTCTTT. Its protein product is CGSSVPGGSQTAFF. V and J are TRBV10-2 and TRBJ1-1, with 7 bases aligning to TRBD1. CDR1 and CDR2 from the germline V gene are WSHSY and SAAADI. CDR3 length: 14 amino acids.

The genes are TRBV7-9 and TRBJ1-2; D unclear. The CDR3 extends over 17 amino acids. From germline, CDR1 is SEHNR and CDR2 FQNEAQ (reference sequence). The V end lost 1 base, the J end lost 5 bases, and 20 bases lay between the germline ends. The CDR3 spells CASSLGLFGGRNYGYTF. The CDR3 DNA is TGTGCCAGCAGCTTAGGTCTGTTTGGTGGCAGAAATTATGGCTACACCTTC.

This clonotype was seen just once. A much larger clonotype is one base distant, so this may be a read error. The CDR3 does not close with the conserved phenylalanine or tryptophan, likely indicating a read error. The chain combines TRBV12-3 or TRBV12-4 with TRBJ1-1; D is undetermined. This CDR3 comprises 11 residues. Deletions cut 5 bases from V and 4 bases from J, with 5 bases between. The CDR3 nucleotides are TGTGCCAGCAGTAGCCTCACTGAAGCTTTCTCT. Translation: CASSSLTEAFS.

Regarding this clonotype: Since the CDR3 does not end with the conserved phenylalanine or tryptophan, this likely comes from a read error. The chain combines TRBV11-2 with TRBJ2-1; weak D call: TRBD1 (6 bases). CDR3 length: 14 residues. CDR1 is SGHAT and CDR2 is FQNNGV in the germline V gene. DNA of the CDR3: TGTGTCAGCAGTTTCCCGGGACACAACAATGAGCAGTTCATC. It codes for CVSSFPGHNNEQFI.

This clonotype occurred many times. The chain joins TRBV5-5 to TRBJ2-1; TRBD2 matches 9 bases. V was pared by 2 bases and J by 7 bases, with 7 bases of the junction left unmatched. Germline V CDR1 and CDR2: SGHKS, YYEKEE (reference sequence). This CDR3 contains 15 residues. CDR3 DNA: TGTGCCAGCAGCTTCGGGACTAGCAGTACAAATGAGCAGTTCTTC. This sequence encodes CASSFGTSSTNEQFF.

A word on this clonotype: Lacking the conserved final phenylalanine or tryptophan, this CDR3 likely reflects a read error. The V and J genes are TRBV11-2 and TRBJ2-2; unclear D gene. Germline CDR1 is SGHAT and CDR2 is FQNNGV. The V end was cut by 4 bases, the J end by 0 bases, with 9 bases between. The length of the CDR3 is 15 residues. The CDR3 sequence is CASSSAPSNTGELFC. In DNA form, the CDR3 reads TGTGCCAGCAGCTCAGCCCCGTCGAACACCGGGGAGCTGTTTTGT.

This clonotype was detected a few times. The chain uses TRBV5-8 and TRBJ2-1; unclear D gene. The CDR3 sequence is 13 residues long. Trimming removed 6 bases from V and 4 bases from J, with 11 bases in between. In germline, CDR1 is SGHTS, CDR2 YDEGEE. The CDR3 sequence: CASTATPYNEQFF. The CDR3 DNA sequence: TGTGCCAGCACTGCTACACCATACAATGAGCAGTTCTTC.

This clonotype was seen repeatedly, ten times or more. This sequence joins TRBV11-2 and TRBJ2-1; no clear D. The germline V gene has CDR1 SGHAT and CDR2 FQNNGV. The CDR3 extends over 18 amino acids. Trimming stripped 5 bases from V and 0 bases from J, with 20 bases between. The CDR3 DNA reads TGTGCCAGCAGCCCAAGAAGGCAGTCGTCGAGCTCCTACAATGAGCAGTTCTTC. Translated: CASSPRRQSSSSYNEQFF.

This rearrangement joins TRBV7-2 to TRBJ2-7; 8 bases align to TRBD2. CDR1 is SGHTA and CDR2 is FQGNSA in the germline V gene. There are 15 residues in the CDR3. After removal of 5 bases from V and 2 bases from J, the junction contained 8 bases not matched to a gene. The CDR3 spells CASSSQREPTYEQYF. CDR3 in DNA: TGTGCCAGCAGCAGTCAGCGGGAGCCTACCTACGAGCAGTACTTC.

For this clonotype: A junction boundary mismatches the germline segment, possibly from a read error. Here the CDR3 reads CAASLTGQTEAFF. For the CDR3, the DNA is TGTGCCGCCAGTTTAACAGGGCAGACTGAAGCTTTCTTT. The J gene is TRBJ1-1, the V gene TRBV24-1; D may be TRBD1 (6 bases). The CDR3 runs 13 residues. Germline V gives CDR1 KGHDR, CDR2 SFDVKD.

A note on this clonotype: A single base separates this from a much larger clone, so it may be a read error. The CDR3 here is CATRDSDNQPHHF. CDR3 DNA sequence: TGTGCCACGAGGGACAGTGACAATCAGCCCCACCATTTT. This sequence joins TRBV10-3 and TRBJ1-5; 7 nucleotides match TRBD1. Germline assignment: CDR1 ENHRY and CDR2 SYGVKD. CDR3 length: 13 residues.

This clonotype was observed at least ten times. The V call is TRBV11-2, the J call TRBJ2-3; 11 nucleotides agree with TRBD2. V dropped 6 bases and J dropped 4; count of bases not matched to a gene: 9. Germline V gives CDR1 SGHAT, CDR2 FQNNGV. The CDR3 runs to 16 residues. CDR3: CASRTGSGRAADTQYF. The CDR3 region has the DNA TGTGCCAGCAGAACGGGTAGCGGGAGGGCGGCAGATACGCAGTATTTT.

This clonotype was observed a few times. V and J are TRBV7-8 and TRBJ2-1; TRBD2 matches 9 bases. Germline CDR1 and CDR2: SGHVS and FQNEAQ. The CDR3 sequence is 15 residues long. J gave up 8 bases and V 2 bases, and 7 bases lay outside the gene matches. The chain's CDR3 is CASSLFSGRLYEQFF. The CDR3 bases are TGTGCCAGCAGCTTATTCAGCGGGAGGTTGTATGAGCAGTTCTTC.